The 8 T cell receptor beta chains in this list originate from one sample, sequenced in a study of T cell changes during pregnancy in multiple sclerosis. Clones were read by immunoSEQ multiplex PCR, and TCRdb kept only the in-frame ones, dropping some. Among 23,000 or so clones listed, roughly 89% were seen once. Material: CD8+ T cells from peripheral blood mononuclear cells, obtained in the first trimester of pregnancy. The receptors were sampled from a female donor in good health, enrolled as a control in a pregnancy study.

J is TRBJ1-1 and V is TRBV29-1, with 9 bases matching TRBD1. This CDR3 contains 14 residues. Germline V gives CDR1 SQVTM, CDR2 ANQGSEA. V lost 5 bases and J lost 3; bases outside the gene matches: 7. CDR3 DNA: TGCAGCGTTACAGGGGGCGCCCAGTACACTGAAGCTTTCTTT. Translated: CSVTGGAQYTEAFF.

This clone came up once. In nucleotides, the CDR3 is TGTGCCAGCAGCCCCTGGAGGACAGGGACGGGCCCCAATGAGCAGTTCTTC. Its protein is CASSPWRTGTGPNEQFF. J is TRBJ2-1 and V is TRBV5-5, with 8 bases identical to TRBD1. The CDR3 loop spans 17 amino acids. CDR1 and CDR2 from the germline V gene are SGHKS and YYEKEE (reference sequence). The J segment lost 6 bases and the V segment lost 4 bases, leaving 15 bases of the junction unmatched.

The rearrangement uses TRBV7-3 and TRBJ2-2; D possibly corresponds to TRBD2 (6 bases). V lost 8 bases to trimming and J lost 3 bases, with 10 bases between them. There are 13 residues in the CDR3. Germline lookup yields CDR1 SGHTA and CDR2 FQGTGA. The CDR3: CASAGNYTGELFF. Here the CDR3 DNA reads TGTGCCAGCGCGGGGAACTACACCGGGGAGCTGTTTTTT.

The V gene is TRBV14, the J gene TRBJ2-3; TRBD1 matches at 7 bases. The CDR3 loop spans 16 amino acids. Germline V gene sequence: CDR1 SGHDN, CDR2 FVKESK. Unmatched junction bases numbered 11, after V lost 4 bases and J lost 4 bases. As DNA, the CDR3 is TGTGCCAGCAGCCTTCTAGGGGGCTCCGTGGCAGATACGCAGTATTTT. Its protein product is CASSLLGGSVADTQYF.

The chain links TRBV27 to TRBJ2-7; perhaps TRBD1 as D (6 bases). V was trimmed by 5 bases and J by 5 bases, leaving 19 bases between them. This CDR3 spans 15 amino acids. Per the germline V gene, CDR1 is MNHEY and CDR2 is SMNVEV (reference sequence). The CDR3 region is CASSLYRGGTDEQYF. The CDR3 DNA follows: TGTGCCAGCAGTCTTTACAGAGGGGGAACGGACGAGCAGTACTTC.

This clone showed up just once. J is TRBJ2-7 and V is TRBV5-4, with 7 bases fitting TRBD2. The ends lost 6 bases at V and 3 bases at J; junction bases unmatched: 12. The CDR3 is made up of 15 amino acids. CDR1 and CDR2 (germline): SGHNT, YYREEE (reference sequence). In DNA, the CDR3 is TGTGCCAGCAAGCCCCGGGGGGTCCTCAGCTACGAGCAGTACTTC. This gives the protein CASKPRGVLSYEQYF. Full variable domain (outside the CDR3, taken from reference TRBV5-4 and TRBJ2-7): ETGVTQSPTHLIKTRGQQVTLRCSSQSGHNTVSWYQQALGQGPQFIFQYYREEENGRGNFPPRFSGLQFPNYSSELNVNALELDDSALYLCASKPRGVLSYEQYFGPGTRLTVT.

The V gene is TRBV28, the J gene TRBJ1-5; D not certain. Looked up from germline, CDR1 is MDHEN and CDR2 is SYDVKM. Trimming removed 6 bases at V and 0 bases at J, with 15 bases between. This CDR3 is built from 16 residues. The CDR3 reads CASRVEADYSNQPQHF. The CDR3 region has the DNA TGTGCCAGCAGGGTCGAGGCAGATTATAGCAATCAGCCCCAGCATTTT.

This clone was found a few times. The chain carries TRBV6-5 and TRBJ1-1; TRBD1 aligns across 12 bases. The CDR3 loop spans 14 amino acids. CDR1 and CDR2 from the germline V gene are MNHEY and SVGAGI. With V trimmed by 7 bases and J by 5 bases, 5 bases remained unmatched. The CDR3 is CASTLGQGATEAFF. CDR3 nucleotides: TGTGCCAGCACCTTGGGACAGGGGGCGACTGAAGCTTTCTTT.